This TCR beta chain was documented in a study of blood T cells in healthy people across ages. The draw of peripheral blood yielded roughly 9.1 milliliters from each donor. This clonotype was seen repeatedly, ten times or more. The second PCR ran about 6 to 12 cycles with a sample-barcoded 5' primer and J-beta primers. From the 5' RACE reads, TCRdb called clonotypes with MiXCR, one entry per CDR3 protein. The sample includes about a million distinct CDR3 sequences, 51% of them seen just once. Germline loops: CDR1 SGHVS, CDR2 FQNEAQ. Deletions cut 4 bases from V and 1 base from J, with 14 bases between. This CDR3 contains 15 residues.

This clonotype was obtained from a woman aged 60 to 75 in good health. Sequencing was performed on blood. The chain carries TRBV7-8 and TRBJ2-7, with D maybe TRBD2 (5 bases). In DNA form, the CDR3 reads TGTGCCAGCAGCTCCTCGAGGGTAGCGTCCTACGAGCAGTACTTC. Protein sequence: CASSSSRVASYEQYF.